The entry below gives a single T cell receptor beta chain sequence along with its context. Its antigen is as yet unknown. This entry is derived from a study of graft-versus-host responses after intestinal transplantation. Study findings and constraints: Analysis identified GvH clones in recipient marrow, with some appearing first in ileum or blood.

Processing was applied to graft tissue in order to liberate intraepithelial and lamina propria lymphocytes. Generated by immunoSEQ multiplex PCR, the TCRdb table keeps only in-frame clones and is missing some. This table holds fewer than 8,500 clones, about 83% found once. Trimming took off 4 bases at V and 5 bases at J, with 17 bases between the two ends. The CDR3 spans 15 residues. The germline CDR1 and CDR2 sequences are LNHNV and YYDKDF (reference sequence). The rearrangement uses TRBV15 and TRBJ1-2, with TRBD1 as a possible D gene (5 bases). This TCR was recovered from a human patient who received an intestinal transplant, so some T cells may come from the graft donor. The sequenced sample was ileum tissue, obtained 300 to 310 days after intestinal transplant. The CDR3 here is CATSIHRGDSYGYTF. The CDR3 DNA reads TGTGCCACCAGCATTCACCGAGGGGATTCTTATGGCTACACCTTC.